This note documents a single TCR beta chain sequence. Its target antigen remains unknown. No much larger clone is present one base from it, and per-base qualities are unavailable. The same CDR3 also results from other DNA sequences found in this sample. This sample is drawn from a study of beta chain features in type 1 diabetes listed by TCRdb under 2018. About the study as a whole: Mean age, gender distribution, total cell number and subset yield did not differ between patients and healthy donors. A total of approximately 100,000,000 sorted cells were examined across all samples, and the number of cells per subset was strongly correlated with RNA yield. The study compared the TCRB repertoires of sorted circulating CD4+ T cell subsets in recently diagnosed type 1 diabetes patients with those in matched healthy donors. Naive and central memory subsets were obtained from all 30 or so donors, but regulatory and stem cell-like memory subsets were isolated from only 8 patients and roughly 8 healthy donors. Findings and caveats that apply to the study as a whole: At VDJ recombination sites, patients with type 1 diabetes made fewer insertions and deleted more nucleotides, a pattern implying thymic rearrangement abnormalities. Naive, central memory and regulatory TCRB repertoires appeared to be more alike among patients than among healthy donors. Because cDNA was sequenced instead of genomic DNA, highly expressing activated cells could be over-represented, though the groups showed no difference in activation or CD3 levels. HLA sub-analyses involved small numbers of individuals, so any influence of HLA type on TCRB rearrangement remained unresolved. Type 1 diabetes patients showed a moderate but significant shortening of TCRB CDR3 length in all four CD4+ subsets. PCR may preferentially amplify shorter templates, but because patient and control samples were amplified and corrected together, any resulting skew would affect both groups equally.

The germline V gene supplies CDR1 SQVTM and CDR2 ANQGSEA. Reading from cysteine to phenylalanine, the CDR3 counts 12 amino acids. CDR3 DNA only is kept here, 36 bases in frame from base 1. The junction shows trimming of 4 bases on V and 5 bases on J, plus 9 bases between the germline ends. The High Capacity cDNA Reverse Transcription Kit was used to reverse transcribe all of the isolated RNA, meaning that expressed TCRB transcripts were what got sequenced. Deep immunoSEQ sequencing was applied to naive, central memory and regulatory T cell samples, giving an average of roughly 3.6 million total reads per sample. Sorted cells were lysed in RLT buffer and RNA was extracted with DNase-treated RNeasy Micro or Mini kits, depending on cell number. To prevent cross-contamination, each cell subset was processed individually, whereas patient and healthy donor samples were processed jointly. The immunoSEQ multiplex PCR was used to amplify TCRB sequences from cDNA, generating 87-bp fragments that spanned the CDR3 region. Sequencing of the amplicons was done on the Illumina HiSeq platform. Regarding the original processing steps: PCR bias was corrected computationally using synthetic template baselines, and reads within Hamming distance 2 were collapsed, with unmergeable singletons discarded. Reads were aligned against IMGT so that V, D and J genes, CDR3 length and insertions or deletions at six rearrangement sites could be assigned. Within each subset, clonotype counts were normalized to sorted cell number, and only after that were true diversity and Gini coefficients computed with the tcR R package. The overlap coefficient, calculated on TCRB nucleotide sequences, was used to quantify repertoire sharing. Out-of-frame TCRB sequences from naive cells were analyzed to stand in for the pre-selection repertoire. Held by TCRdb, this immuneACCESS table contains in-frame sequences only and omits some clones. Under half of the omission traces to an unresolved V gene where checked; the cause of the rest is unknown. V and J calls and clone size are given by that table; D and trimming were obtained from the DNA. Recorded for this sample are around 600,000 clones; around an eighth of them occurred a single time. Around 0.12% of the sample is in the top ten clones.

A single peripheral blood draw of about 116 mL on average was collected from each donor into heparinised tubes. A BD FACSAria II was used to sort naive, central memory, regulatory and stem cell-like memory CD4+ T cells with a panel that included CD45RO, CCR7, CD25, CD127, CD95 and CD27. Purity was above 98% for every sorted population. PBMCs were isolated immediately by Lymphoprep density gradient centrifugation and stained directly without culture. So that batch effects would be minimized, each experiment stained and sorted samples in pairs, pairing one healthy donor with one patient. This chain joins TRBV29-1 to TRBJ1-5, with TRBD1 tentatively as D gene (5 bases match). This TCR was recovered from a man younger than 40 with type 1 diabetes. The sample taken for sequencing was naive CD4+ T cells from blood. Sample cell subset or site, as interpreted from the label and publication: true naive CD4+ T cells. The CDR3 region has the sequence CSVGGSDQPQHF. The DNA sequence is as follows: TGCAGCGTTGGGGGGTCAGATCAGCCCCAGCATTTT.